Described below is a single TCR beta chain sequence and its context. The data were taken from a study of blood T cell repertoires in COVID-19. About the research overall: Acute and convalescent COVID-19 samples came from the United States, Italy and Spain. The cDNA or gDNA used as material had been derived from T cells, B-cell-depleted T cells, or PBMCs.

In the study's own analysis: Counts of nucleated cells, estimated from reference gene primer amplification, were obtained. Repertoires were generated with immunoSEQ multiplex PCR, while TCRdb's copy carries only in-frame clones and drops some. D and trimming come from the DNA, and the V and J calls and clone size come from that table. The data hold approximately 50,000 clones, with 86% observed a single time. Germline CDR1 LNHDA, CDR2 SQIVND (reference sequence). This CDR3 spans 17 amino acids. With V trimmed by 3 bases and J by 6 bases, 12 bases remained unmatched. The receptor was isolated from a woman aged 80 or older with acute or convalescent COVID-19. Material for sequencing was peripheral blood. The chain employs TRBV19 and TRBJ2-2; 8 bases map to TRBD1. The CDR3 DNA reads TGTGCCAGTAGTATTTGGGCAGGGGGCGTTGTGGCCGGGGAGCTGTTTTTT. It specifies CASSIWAGGVVAGELFF.